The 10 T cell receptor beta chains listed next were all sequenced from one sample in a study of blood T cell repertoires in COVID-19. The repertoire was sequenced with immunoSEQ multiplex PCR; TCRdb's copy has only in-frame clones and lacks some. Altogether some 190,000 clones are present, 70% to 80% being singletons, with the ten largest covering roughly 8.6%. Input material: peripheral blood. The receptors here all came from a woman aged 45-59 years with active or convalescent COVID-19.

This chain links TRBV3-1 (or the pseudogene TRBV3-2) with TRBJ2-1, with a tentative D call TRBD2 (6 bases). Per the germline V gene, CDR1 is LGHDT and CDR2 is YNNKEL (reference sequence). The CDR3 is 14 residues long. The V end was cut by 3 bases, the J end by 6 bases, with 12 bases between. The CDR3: CASSQFLGGNEQFF. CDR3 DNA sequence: TGTGCCAGCAGCCAGTTCTTGGGGGGCAATGAGCAGTTCTTC.

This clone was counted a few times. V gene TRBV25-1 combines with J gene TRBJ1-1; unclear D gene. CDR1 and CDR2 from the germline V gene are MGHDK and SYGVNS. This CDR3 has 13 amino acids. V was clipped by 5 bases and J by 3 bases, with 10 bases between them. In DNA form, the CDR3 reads TGTGCCAGCAGTTTTGGTAGTTACACTGAAGCTTTCTTT. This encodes CASSFGSYTEAFF.

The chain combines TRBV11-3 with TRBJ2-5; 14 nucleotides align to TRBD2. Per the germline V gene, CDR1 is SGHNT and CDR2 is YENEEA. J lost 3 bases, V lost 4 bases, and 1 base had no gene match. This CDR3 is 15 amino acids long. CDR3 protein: CASSSGLAGEETQYF. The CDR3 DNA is TGTGCCAGCAGCTCGGGACTAGCGGGGGAAGAGACCCAGTACTTC.

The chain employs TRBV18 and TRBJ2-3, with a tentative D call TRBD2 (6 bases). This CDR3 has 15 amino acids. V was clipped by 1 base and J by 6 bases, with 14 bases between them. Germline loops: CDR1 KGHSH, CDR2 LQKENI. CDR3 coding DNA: TGTGCCAGCTCACCACGGATTAGCGGCGTGGATACGCAGTATTTT. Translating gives CASSPRISGVDTQYF.

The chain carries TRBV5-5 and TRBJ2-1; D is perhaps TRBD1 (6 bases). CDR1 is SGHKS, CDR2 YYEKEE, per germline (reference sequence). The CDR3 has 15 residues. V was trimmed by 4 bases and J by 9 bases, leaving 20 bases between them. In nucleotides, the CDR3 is TGTGCCAGCAGCCCCTTTGGGGGCAGGGAGACTGAGCAGTTCTTC. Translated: CASSPFGGRETEQFF.

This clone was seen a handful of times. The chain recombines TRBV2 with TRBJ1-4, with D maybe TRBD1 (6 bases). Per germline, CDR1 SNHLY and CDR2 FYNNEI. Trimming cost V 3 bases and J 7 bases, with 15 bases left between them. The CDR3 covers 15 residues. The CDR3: CASSDSGTLLEKLFF. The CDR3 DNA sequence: TGTGCCAGCAGTGACTCGGGGACACTCCTTGAAAAACTGTTTTTT.

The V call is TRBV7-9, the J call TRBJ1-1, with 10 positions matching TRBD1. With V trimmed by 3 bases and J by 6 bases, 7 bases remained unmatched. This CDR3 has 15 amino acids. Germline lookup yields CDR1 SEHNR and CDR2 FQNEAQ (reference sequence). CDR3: CASSFATGGVPEAFF. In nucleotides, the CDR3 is TGTGCCAGCAGCTTCGCGACAGGGGGCGTCCCTGAAGCTTTCTTT.

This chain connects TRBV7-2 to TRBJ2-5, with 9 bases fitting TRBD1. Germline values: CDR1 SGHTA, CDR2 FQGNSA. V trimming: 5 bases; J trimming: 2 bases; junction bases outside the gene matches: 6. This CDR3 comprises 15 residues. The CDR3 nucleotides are TGTGCCAGCAGCCAATGGACAGGGGTGCAAGAGACCCAGTACTTC. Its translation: CASSQWTGVQETQYF. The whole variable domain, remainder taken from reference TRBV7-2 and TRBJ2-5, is GAGVSQSPSNKVTEKGKDVELRCDPISGHTALYWYRQSLGQGLEFLIYFQGNSAPDKSGLPSDRFSAERTGGSVSTLTIQRTQQEDSAVYLCASSQWTGVQETQYFGPGTRLLVL.

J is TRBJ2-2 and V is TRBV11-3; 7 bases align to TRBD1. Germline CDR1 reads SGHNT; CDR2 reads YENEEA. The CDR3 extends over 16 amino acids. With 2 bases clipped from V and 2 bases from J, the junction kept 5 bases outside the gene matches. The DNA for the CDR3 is TGTGCCAGCAGCTTATCTGGGACAGTAAACACCGGGGAGCTGTTTTTT. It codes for CASSLSGTVNTGELFF.

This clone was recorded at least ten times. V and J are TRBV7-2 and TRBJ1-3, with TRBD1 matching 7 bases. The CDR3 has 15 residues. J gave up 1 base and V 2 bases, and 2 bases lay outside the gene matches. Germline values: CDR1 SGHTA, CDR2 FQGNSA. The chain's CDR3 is CASSLQTGSGNTIYF. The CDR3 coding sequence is TGTGCCAGCAGCTTACAGACAGGGTCTGGAAACACCATATATTTT.